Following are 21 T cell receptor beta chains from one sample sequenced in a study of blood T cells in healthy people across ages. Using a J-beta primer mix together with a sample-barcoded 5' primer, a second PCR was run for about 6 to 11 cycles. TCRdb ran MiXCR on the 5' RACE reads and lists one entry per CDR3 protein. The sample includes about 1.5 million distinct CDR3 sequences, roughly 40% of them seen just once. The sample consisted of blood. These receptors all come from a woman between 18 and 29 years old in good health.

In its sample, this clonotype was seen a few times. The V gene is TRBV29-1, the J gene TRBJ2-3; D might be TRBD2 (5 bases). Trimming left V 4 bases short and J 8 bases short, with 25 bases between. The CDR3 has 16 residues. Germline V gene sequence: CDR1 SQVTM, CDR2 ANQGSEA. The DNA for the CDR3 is TGCAGCGTTGGGGTCGGTGTTACAGAATGGGGAGTTACGCAGTATTTT. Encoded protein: CSVGVGVTEWGVTQYF.

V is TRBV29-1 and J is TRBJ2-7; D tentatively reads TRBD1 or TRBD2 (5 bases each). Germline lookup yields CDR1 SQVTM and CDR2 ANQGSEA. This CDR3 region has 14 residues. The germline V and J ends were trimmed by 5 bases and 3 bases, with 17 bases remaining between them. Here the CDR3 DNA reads TGCAGCGTTCTCCGGGACGGCAGCGTCTACGAGCAGTACTTC. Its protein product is CSVLRDGSVYEQYF.

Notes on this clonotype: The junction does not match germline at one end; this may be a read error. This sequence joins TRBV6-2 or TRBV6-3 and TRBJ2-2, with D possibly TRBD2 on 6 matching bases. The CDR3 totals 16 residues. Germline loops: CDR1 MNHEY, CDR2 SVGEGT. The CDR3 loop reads CASIRVGQTHTGGLFF. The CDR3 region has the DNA TGTGCCAGCATTAGGGTGGGGCAGACCCACACCGGGGGGCTGTTTTTT.

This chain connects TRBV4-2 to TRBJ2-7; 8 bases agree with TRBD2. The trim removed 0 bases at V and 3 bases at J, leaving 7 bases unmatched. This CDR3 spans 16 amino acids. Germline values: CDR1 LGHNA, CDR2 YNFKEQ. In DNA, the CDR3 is TGTGCCAGCAGCCAAGATCCGAGTAGCGGGAACTACGAGCAGTACTTC. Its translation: CASSQDPSSGNYEQYF.

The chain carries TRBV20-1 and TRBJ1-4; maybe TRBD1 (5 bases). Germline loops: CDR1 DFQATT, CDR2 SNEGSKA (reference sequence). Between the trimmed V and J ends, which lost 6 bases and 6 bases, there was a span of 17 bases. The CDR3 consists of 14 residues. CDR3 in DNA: TGCAGTGCCGCGAGGGACTCCAATGATGAAAAACTGTTTTTT. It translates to CSAARDSNDEKLFF.

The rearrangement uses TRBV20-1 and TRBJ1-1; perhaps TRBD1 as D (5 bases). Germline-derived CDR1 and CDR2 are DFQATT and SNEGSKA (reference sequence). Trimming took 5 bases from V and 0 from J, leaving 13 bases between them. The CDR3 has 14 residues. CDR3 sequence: CSALGAFLNTEAFF. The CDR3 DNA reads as TGCAGTGCTCTAGGGGCGTTTCTGAACACTGAAGCTTTCTTT.

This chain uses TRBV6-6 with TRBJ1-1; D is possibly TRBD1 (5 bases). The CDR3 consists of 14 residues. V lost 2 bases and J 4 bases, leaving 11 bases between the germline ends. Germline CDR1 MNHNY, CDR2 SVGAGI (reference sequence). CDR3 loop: CASSYGGIRTEAFF. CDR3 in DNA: TGTGCCAGCAGTTACGGGGGTATCCGCACTGAAGCTTTCTTT.

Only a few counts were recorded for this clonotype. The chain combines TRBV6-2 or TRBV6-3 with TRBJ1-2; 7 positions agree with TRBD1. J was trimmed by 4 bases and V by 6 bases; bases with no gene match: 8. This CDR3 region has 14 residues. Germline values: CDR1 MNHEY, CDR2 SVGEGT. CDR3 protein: CASRKTGSIYGYTF. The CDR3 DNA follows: TGTGCCAGCAGGAAGACAGGGAGTATCTATGGCTACACCTTC.

CDR3: CASNPSGTSNEQFF. The CDR3 DNA reads TGTGCCTCCAACCCCTCCGGGACTTCCAATGAGCAGTTCTTC. V is TRBV15 and J is TRBJ2-1; TRBD2 might be the D (6 bases). The CDR3 loop spans 14 amino acids. Germline CDR1 LNHNV, CDR2 YYDKDF (reference sequence). The V gene lost 11 bases and the J gene lost 6 bases, with 20 bases spanning the gap.

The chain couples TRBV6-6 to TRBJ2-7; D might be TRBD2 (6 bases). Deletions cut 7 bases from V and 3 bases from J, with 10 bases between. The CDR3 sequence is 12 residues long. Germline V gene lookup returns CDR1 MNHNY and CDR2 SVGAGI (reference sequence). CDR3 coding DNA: TGTGCCAGCATGTCTAGCGTCTACGAGCAGTACTTC. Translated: CASMSSVYEQYF.

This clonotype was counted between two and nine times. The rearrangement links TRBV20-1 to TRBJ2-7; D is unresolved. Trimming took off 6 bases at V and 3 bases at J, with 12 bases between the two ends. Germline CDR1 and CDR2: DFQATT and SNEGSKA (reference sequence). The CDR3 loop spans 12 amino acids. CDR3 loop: CSARSPNYEQYF. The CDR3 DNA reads TGCAGTGCCCGAAGTCCTAACTACGAGCAGTACTTC.

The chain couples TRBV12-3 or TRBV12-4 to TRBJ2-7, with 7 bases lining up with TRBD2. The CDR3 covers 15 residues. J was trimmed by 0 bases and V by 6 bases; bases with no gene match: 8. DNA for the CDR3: TGTGCCAGCAGCCCCGGGACTACCATCTCCTACGAGCAGTACTTC. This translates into CASSPGTTISYEQYF.

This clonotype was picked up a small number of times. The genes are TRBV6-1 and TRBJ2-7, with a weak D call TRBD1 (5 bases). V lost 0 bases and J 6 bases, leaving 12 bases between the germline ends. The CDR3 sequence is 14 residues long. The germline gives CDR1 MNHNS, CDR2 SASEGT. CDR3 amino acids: CASSEAGPPREQYF. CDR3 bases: TGTGCCAGCAGTGAAGCGGGGCCCCCTCGCGAGCAGTACTTC.

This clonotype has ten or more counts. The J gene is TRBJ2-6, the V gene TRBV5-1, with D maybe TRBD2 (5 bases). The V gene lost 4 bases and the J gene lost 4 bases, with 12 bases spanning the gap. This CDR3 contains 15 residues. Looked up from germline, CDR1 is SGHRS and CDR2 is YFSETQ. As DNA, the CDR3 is TGCGCCAGCAGCCCCCTAGCAGCGGGGGCCAACGTCCTGACTTTC. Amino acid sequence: CASSPLAAGANVLTF.

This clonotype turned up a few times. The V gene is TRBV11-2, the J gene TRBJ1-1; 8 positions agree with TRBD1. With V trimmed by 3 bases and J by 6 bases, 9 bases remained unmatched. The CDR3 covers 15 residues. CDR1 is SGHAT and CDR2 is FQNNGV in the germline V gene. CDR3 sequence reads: CASSLGDRQYAEAFF. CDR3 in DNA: TGTGCCAGCAGCTTGGGGGACAGGCAATATGCTGAAGCTTTCTTT.

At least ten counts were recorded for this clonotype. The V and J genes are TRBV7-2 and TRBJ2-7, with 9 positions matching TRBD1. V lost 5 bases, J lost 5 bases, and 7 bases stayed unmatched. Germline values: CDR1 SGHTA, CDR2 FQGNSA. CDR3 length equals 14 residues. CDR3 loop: CASSPDRGYHEQYF. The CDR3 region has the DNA TGTGCCAGCAGCCCTGACAGGGGGTACCACGAGCAGTACTTC.

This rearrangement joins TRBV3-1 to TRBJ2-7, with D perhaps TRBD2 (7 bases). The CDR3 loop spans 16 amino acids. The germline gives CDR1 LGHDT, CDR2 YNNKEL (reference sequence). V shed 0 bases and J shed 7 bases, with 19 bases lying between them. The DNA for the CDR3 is TGTGCCAGCAGCCAAGATTGGGGGGGCTCCTACAATGAGCAGTACTTC. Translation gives CASSQDWGGSYNEQYF.

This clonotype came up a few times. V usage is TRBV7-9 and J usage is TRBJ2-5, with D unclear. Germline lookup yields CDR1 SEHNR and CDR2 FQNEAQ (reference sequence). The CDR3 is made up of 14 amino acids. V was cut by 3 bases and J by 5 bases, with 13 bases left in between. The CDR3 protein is CASSLQVVAETQYF. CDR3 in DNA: TGTGCCAGCAGCTTGCAGGTCGTGGCCGAGACCCAGTACTTC. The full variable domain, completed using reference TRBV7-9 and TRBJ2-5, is DTGVSQNPRHKITKRGQNVTFRCDPISEHNRLYWYRQTLGQGPEFLTYFQNEAQLEKSRLLSDRFSAERPKGSFSTLEIQRTEQGDSAMYLCASSLQVVAETQYFGPGTRLLVL.

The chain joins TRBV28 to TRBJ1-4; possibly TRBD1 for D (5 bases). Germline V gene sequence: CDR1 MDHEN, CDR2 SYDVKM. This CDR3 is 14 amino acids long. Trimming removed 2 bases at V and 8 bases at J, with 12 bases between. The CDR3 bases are TGTGCCAGCAGTTTAAGTCAGGGTGCGGAAAAACTGTTTTTT. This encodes CASSLSQGAEKLFF.

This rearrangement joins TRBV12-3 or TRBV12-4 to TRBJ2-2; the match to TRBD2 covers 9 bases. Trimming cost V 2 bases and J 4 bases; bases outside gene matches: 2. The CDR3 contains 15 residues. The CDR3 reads CASSLISGGTGELFF. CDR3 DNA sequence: TGTGCCAGCAGTTTAATTAGCGGGGGCACCGGGGAGCTGTTTTTT.

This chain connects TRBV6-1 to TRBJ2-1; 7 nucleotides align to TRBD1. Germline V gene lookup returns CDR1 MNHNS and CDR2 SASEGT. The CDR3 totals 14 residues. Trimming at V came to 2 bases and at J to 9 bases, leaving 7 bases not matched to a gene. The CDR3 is CASSEPTGLGEQFF. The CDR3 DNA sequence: TGTGCCAGCAGTGAACCGACAGGGTTAGGTGAGCAGTTCTTC.